These 28 T cell receptor beta chains share one sample of origin, sequenced in a study of blood T cell repertoires in COVID-19. This table comes from immunoSEQ multiplex PCR, and its TCRdb copy is limited to in-frame clones, with some not included. The sample lists around 130,000 clones; over 60% were seen once. Sequenced sample: peripheral blood. The source of these receptors is a human donor in a cohort sampled during active COVID-19.

The chain couples TRBV6-5 to TRBJ1-6; maybe TRBD1 (6 bases). The CDR3 runs 13 residues. CDR1 is MNHEY and CDR2 is SVGAGI in the germline V gene. V was shortened by 6 bases and J by 10 bases, with 13 bases between the two germline ends. The DNA of the CDR3 is TGTGCCAGCAGGCCGGGACACACCTCACCCCTCCACTTT. This encodes CASRPGHTSPLHF.

The chain recombines TRBV15 with TRBJ1-6; 7 bases align to TRBD1. The germline CDR1 and CDR2 sequences are LNHNV and YYDKDF (reference sequence). The CDR3 has 15 amino acids. J gave up 8 bases and V 9 bases, and 13 bases lay outside the gene matches. CDR3 sequence reads: CATKGRDSPYSPLHF. The CDR3 nucleotides are TGTGCCACAAAAGGACGGGACAGCCCTTATTCACCCCTCCACTTT.

The CDR3 coding sequence is TGTGCCAGCAGGGGGACAGGGGGAATTTTGGACGAGCAGTACTTC. As protein: CASRGTGGILDEQYF. This sequence joins TRBV2 and TRBJ2-7, with 11 bases that match TRBD1. Trimming removed 6 bases from V and 5 bases from J; junction bases left unmatched: 9. Germline V gene data show CDR1 as SNHLY and CDR2 as FYNNEI. This CDR3 has 15 residues.

In this sample, this clone turned up once. The CDR3: CASSLLTGSYGYTF. CDR3 nucleotide sequence: TGTGCCAGCAGCTTATTGACAGGGAGCTATGGCTACACCTTC. The V and J genes are TRBV7-2 and TRBJ1-2; 7 bases are a match to TRBD1. The V segment lost 2 bases and the J segment 4 bases; nucleotides outside the gene matches: 4. The germline V gene encodes CDR1 SGHTA and CDR2 FQGNSA. CDR3 length equals 14 residues. Together with reference TRBV7-2 and TRBJ1-2, the CDR3 gives the full variable domain: GAGVSQSPSNKVTEKGKDVELRCDPISGHTALYWYRQSLGQGLEFLIYFQGNSAPDKSGLPSDRFSAERTGGSVSTLTIQRTQQEDSAVYLCASSLLTGSYGYTFGSGTRLTVV.

This clone appeared a few times. The chain links TRBV7-9 to TRBJ1-2, with 11 bases aligning to TRBD1. Germline CDR1 and CDR2: SEHNR and FQNEAQ (reference sequence). The V and J ends lost 5 bases and 7 bases, in that order; junction bases with no gene match: 3. The CDR3 is 13 amino acids. The CDR3 DNA sequence: TGTGCCAGCAGCGCTGGACAGGGGGCTGGCTACACCTTC. This sequence encodes CASSAGQGAGYTF. Complete variable domain (other parts from reference TRBV7-9 and TRBJ1-2): DTGVSQNPRHKITKRGQNVTFRCDPISEHNRLYWYRQTLGQGPEFLTYFQNEAQLEKSRLLSDRFSAERPKGSFSTLEIQRTEQGDSAMYLCASSAGQGAGYTFGSGTRLTVV.

The V call is TRBV18, the J call TRBJ1-1, with D maybe TRBD1 (5 bases). The CDR3 spans 12 residues. CDR1 and CDR2 from the germline V gene are KGHSH and LQKENI. The V gene lost 3 bases and the J gene lost 7 bases, with 9 bases spanning the gap. CDR3 coding DNA: TGTGCCAGCTCACCCTCTGACAGTGAAGCTTTCTTT. Its protein is CASSPSDSEAFF.

This chain links TRBV28 with TRBJ2-7; 8 bases line up with TRBD1. V trimming: 5 bases; J trimming: 0 bases; junction bases outside the gene matches: 6. This CDR3 has 15 residues. Germline-derived CDR1 and CDR2 are MDHEN and SYDVKM. CDR3 nucleotide sequence: TGTGCCAGCAGTGTAGACAGGGGTAGCTCCTACGAGCAGTACTTC. Protein sequence: CASSVDRGSSYEQYF.

The V and J genes are TRBV25-1 and TRBJ1-1; D unresolved. The V end lost 7 bases, the J end lost 0 bases, and 15 bases lay between the germline ends. Germline V gene sequence: CDR1 MGHDK, CDR2 SYGVNS. This CDR3 contains 15 residues. This CDR3 is CASIPGEAVNTEAFF. Written as DNA, the CDR3 is TGTGCCAGCATTCCGGGAGAGGCAGTGAACACTGAAGCTTTCTTT.

This sequence joins TRBV9 and TRBJ2-2, with D tentatively TRBD2 (5 bases). The V gene's germline CDR1 is SGDLS and CDR2 YYNGEE. With 1 base removed from V and 7 bases from J, the gap between germline ends came to 11 bases. CDR3 length equals 14 residues. CDR3 sequence: CASSVLGSGGELFF. CDR3 DNA: TGTGCCAGCAGCGTATTAGGGAGCGGCGGGGAGCTGTTTTTT.

The V call is TRBV19, the J call TRBJ2-7, with D possibly TRBD2 on 5 matching bases. The V gene's germline CDR1 is LNHDA and CDR2 SQIVND (reference sequence). Trimming took off 2 bases at V and 5 bases at J, with 10 bases between the two ends. This CDR3 contains 13 residues. The CDR3 region has the DNA TGTGCCAGTAGTATAACTCCCGGGGACGAGCAGTACTTC. Translation: CASSITPGDEQYF.

The chain recombines TRBV27 with TRBJ1-5; TRBD1 aligns across 9 bases. The CDR3 is 15 amino acids. The V segment lost 5 bases and the J segment 9 bases; nucleotides outside the gene matches: 11. CDR1 MNHEY and CDR2 SMNVEV come from the germline V gene (reference sequence). The CDR3 nucleotides read TGTGCCAGCAGTCCTCGGACAGGGGCCGTTGGGCCCCAGCATTTT. Its translation is CASSPRTGAVGPQHF.

The CDR3 spells CASRPGSSYEQYF. In DNA form, the CDR3 reads TGTGCCAGCAGACCGGGAAGCTCCTACGAGCAGTACTTC. This chain joins TRBV5-4 and TRBJ2-7; D is perhaps TRBD2 (5 bases). V lost 5 bases, J lost 0 bases, and 9 bases lay in between. This CDR3 has 13 amino acids. Germline CDR1 and CDR2: SGHNT and YYREEE (reference sequence).

This clone was seen only once. This chain uses TRBV13 with TRBJ1-4; 10 bases fit TRBD1. Trimming at V came to 4 bases and at J to 4 bases, leaving 9 bases not matched to a gene. Germline CDR1 reads PRHDT; CDR2 reads FYEKMQ (reference sequence). The length of the CDR3 is 17 residues. The CDR3 DNA sequence: TGTGCCAGCAGCTCCCGGGACAGGGGCATCTATAATGAAAAACTGTTTTTT. It specifies CASSSRDRGIYNEKLFF.

The rearrangement links TRBV28 to TRBJ2-2; a weak D match, TRBD1 (6 bases). Trimming took off 3 bases at V and 1 base at J, with 12 bases between the two ends. CDR1 is MDHEN, CDR2 SYDVKM, per germline. The CDR3 length is 16 residues. This chain's CDR3 is CASSFPQGRNTGELFF. CDR3 sequence (DNA): TGTGCCAGCAGTTTTCCCCAGGGGAGGAACACCGGGGAGCTGTTTTTT.

The chain uses TRBV30 and TRBJ1-2; D unresolved. Germline loops: CDR1 GTSNPN, CDR2 SVGIG (reference sequence). The ends were cut back, 7 bases at V and 1 base at J, with 13 bases in the middle. CDR3 length: 13 amino acids. The CDR3 is CAFLPPGNYGYTF. The CDR3 region has the DNA TGTGCCTTTCTCCCGCCGGGTAACTATGGCTACACCTTC.

The V gene is TRBV10-3, the J gene TRBJ2-7, with D possibly being TRBD2 (5 bases). The CDR3 extends over 13 amino acids. Germline values: CDR1 ENHRY, CDR2 SYGVKD. The germline V and J ends were trimmed by 4 bases and 5 bases, with 12 bases remaining between them. CDR3 amino acids: CAISGYLRDEQYF. CDR3 bases: TGTGCCATCAGTGGGTACCTGAGGGACGAGCAGTACTTC.

This clone showed up just once. CDR3 sequence: CASSERTGQEKLFF. CDR3 in DNA: TGTGCCAGCAGTGAAAGAACAGGGCAAGAAAAACTGTTTTTT. The genes are TRBV6-1 and TRBJ1-4; D might be TRBD1 (6 bases). The CDR3 has 14 amino acids. V was pared by 2 bases and J by 8 bases, with 12 bases between. CDR1 is MNHNS, CDR2 SASEGT, per germline.

This chain joins TRBV29-1 and TRBJ2-5, with 14 bases fitting TRBD2. The J segment lost 5 bases and the V segment lost 5 bases, leaving 7 bases of the junction unmatched. This CDR3 is built from 15 residues. The germline gives CDR1 SQVTM, CDR2 ANQGSEA. DNA for the CDR3: TGCAGCGTTTTAAGACTAGCGGGAGGGTCGGAGACCCAGTACTTC. It is translated as CSVLRLAGGSETQYF.

On this clone: This sample also contains other DNA sequences that code for the same CDR3. The chain has TRBV7-6 and TRBJ2-7, with D possibly being TRBD1 (6 bases). CDR3 size: 13 residues. Germline CDR1 reads SGHVS; CDR2 reads FNYEAQ. Trimming stripped 0 bases from V and 4 bases from J, with 7 bases between. The CDR3 spells CASSLAQGYEQYF. In DNA form, the CDR3 reads TGTGCCAGCAGCTTAGCACAGGGTTACGAGCAGTACTTC.

The genes are TRBV29-1 and TRBJ1-2, with D unresolved. Trimming removed 7 bases from V and 4 bases from J, with 16 bases in between. Per the germline V gene, CDR1 is SQVTM and CDR2 is ANQGSEA. The length of the CDR3 is 13 residues. Here the CDR3 DNA reads TGCAGCGCGGGCCCACGGGATTTCTATGGCTACACCTTC. This encodes CSAGPRDFYGYTF. The complete variable domain, with remaining parts taken from reference TRBV29-1 and TRBJ1-2, reads SAVISQKPSRDICQRGTSLTIQCQVDSQVTMMFWYRQQPGQSLTLIATANQGSEATYESGFVIDKFPISRPNLTFSTLTVSNMSPEDSSIYLCSAGPRDFYGYTFGSGTRLTVV.

The chain uses TRBV9 and TRBJ2-7; a possible D gene is TRBD2 (6 bases). V lost 5 bases to trimming and J lost 5 bases, with 20 bases between them. In germline, CDR1 is SGDLS, CDR2 YYNGEE. This CDR3 contains 15 residues. CDR3 in amino acids: CASSRNPGTSNEQYF. CDR3 DNA sequence: TGTGCCAGCAGTCGCAACCCCGGGACTTCCAACGAGCAGTACTTC.

This rearrangement joins TRBV5-6 to TRBJ2-5; tentatively, D is TRBD2 (6 bases). Between the trimmed V and J ends, which lost 4 bases and 5 bases, there was a span of 18 bases. CDR3 size: 15 residues. The germline V gene encodes CDR1 SGHDT and CDR2 YYEEEE. Here the CDR3 DNA reads TGTGCCAGCAGCACGGAGGAGGGGCCCAGGGAGACCCAGTACTTC. Residues: CASSTEEGPRETQYF.

The rearrangement uses TRBV18 and TRBJ2-7; no clear D. Germline V gene lookup returns CDR1 KGHSH and CDR2 LQKENI. This CDR3 has 15 amino acids. V was clipped by 1 base and J by 0 bases, with 10 bases between them. The CDR3 here is CASSPRSGVSYEQYF. The CDR3 DNA sequence: TGTGCCAGCTCACCACGGTCAGGCGTCTCCTACGAGCAGTACTTC.

CDR3 DNA sequence: TGTGCCAGCAGCCTAAGATCCTCTGGGGCCAACGTCCTGACTTTC. Encoded protein: CASSLRSSGANVLTF. The J gene is TRBJ2-6, the V gene TRBV11-1; D gene ambiguous. This CDR3 has 15 amino acids. CDR1 is SGHAT and CDR2 is FQDESV in the germline V gene (reference sequence). V gave up 5 bases and J gave up 0 bases, with 8 bases separating them.

The chain has TRBV27 and TRBJ1-6; D gene uncertain. From germline, CDR1 is MNHEY and CDR2 SMNVEV (reference sequence). The CDR3 extends over 13 amino acids. Trimming shortened V by 2 bases and J by 8 bases, and 7 bases separated the two germline ends. The CDR3 loop reads CASSLMEDSPLHF. CDR3 nucleotides: TGTGCCAGCAGTTTAATGGAGGATTCACCCCTCCACTTT.

The rearrangement joins TRBV29-1 to TRBJ2-7; D is unclear. The V gene lost 4 bases and the J gene lost 3 bases, with 10 bases spanning the gap. Germline CDR1 reads SQVTM; CDR2 reads ANQGSEA. CDR3 length: 12 amino acids. CDR3: CSVGRSLYEQYF. The CDR3 DNA follows: TGCAGCGTTGGCCGTTCACTCTACGAGCAGTACTTC.

This clone has just a few counts. The chain employs TRBV6-6 and TRBJ2-2, with 9 bases aligning to TRBD1. Looked up from germline, CDR1 is MNHNY and CDR2 is SVGAGI (reference sequence). Trimming removed 2 bases from V and 3 bases from J; junction bases left unmatched: 1. The CDR3 runs 15 residues. The CDR3 loop reads CASSYGDRDTGELFF. The CDR3 DNA follows: TGTGCCAGCAGTTACGGGGACAGGGACACCGGGGAGCTGTTTTTT.

This clone was detected only once. J is TRBJ2-2 and V is TRBV28; tentative D call: TRBD2 (5 bases). Germline CDR1 reads MDHEN; CDR2 reads SYDVKM. The length of the CDR3 is 14 residues. V lost 6 bases, J lost 6 bases, and 14 bases lay in between. The CDR3 loop reads CASSLLVSAGELFF. The CDR3 DNA is TGTGCCAGCAGCCTATTAGTTAGCGCCGGGGAGCTGTTTTTT. Full variable domain (outside the CDR3, taken from reference TRBV28 and TRBJ2-2): DVKVTQSSRYLVKRTGEKVFLECVQDMDHENMFWYRQDPGLGLRLIYFSYDVKMKEKGDIPEGYSVSREKKERFSLILESASTNQTSMYLCASSLLVSAGELFFGEGSRLTVL.